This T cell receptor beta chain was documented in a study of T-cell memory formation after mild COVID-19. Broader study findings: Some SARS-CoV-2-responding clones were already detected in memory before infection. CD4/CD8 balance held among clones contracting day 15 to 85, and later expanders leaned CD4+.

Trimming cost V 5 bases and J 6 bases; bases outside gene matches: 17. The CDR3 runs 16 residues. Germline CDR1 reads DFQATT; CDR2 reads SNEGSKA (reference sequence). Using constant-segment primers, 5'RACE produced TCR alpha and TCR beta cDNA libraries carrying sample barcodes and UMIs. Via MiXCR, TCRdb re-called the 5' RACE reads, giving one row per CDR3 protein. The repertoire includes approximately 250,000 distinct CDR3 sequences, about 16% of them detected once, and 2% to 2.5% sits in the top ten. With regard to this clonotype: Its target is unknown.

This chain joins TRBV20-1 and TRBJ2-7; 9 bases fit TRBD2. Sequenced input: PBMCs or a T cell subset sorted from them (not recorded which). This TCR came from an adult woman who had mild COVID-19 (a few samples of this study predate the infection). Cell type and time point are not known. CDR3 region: CSARSGTSRGAGEQYF. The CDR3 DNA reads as TGCAGTGCTCGCTCCGGGACTAGCCGCGGAGCGGGCGAGCAGTACTTC.